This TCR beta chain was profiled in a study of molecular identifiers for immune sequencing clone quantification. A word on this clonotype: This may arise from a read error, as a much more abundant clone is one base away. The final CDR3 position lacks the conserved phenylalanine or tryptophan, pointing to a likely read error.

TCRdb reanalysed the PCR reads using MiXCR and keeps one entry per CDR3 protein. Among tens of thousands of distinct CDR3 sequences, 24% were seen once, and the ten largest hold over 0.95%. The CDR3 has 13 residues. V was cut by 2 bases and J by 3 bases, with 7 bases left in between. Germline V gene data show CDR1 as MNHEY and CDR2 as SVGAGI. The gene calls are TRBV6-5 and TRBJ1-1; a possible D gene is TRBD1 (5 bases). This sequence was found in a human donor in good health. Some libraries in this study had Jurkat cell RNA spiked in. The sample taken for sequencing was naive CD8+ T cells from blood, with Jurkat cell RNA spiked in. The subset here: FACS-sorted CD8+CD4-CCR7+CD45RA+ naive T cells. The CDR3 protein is CASSYGGDTEAFS. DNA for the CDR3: TGTGCCAGCAGTTACGGGGGTGACACTGAAGCTTTCTCT.